These T cell receptor beta chains were read from a single sample in a study of blood T cell repertoires in COVID-19. Measured with immunoSEQ multiplex PCR; TCRdb has only the in-frame clones, and not every one. This sample carries under 150,000 clones, approximately 81% of them seen once, and the ten largest clones take more than 7.5%. Sequencing used peripheral blood. These receptors all come from a woman aged 60-70 years with active or convalescent COVID-19. CDR3s include the opening cysteine and the closing phenylalanine or tryptophan. A D gene is named only where the DNA matches it firmly. The size field is filled for only some rows; it gives once, few, many or a size class.

>TRBJ2-7|-|TRBV12-3/TRBV12-4|-
CASSFMAEQYF
TGTGCCAGCAGTTTCATGGCAGAGCAGTACTTC
>TRBJ2-3|-|TRBV29-1|TRBD2
CSVEAPSGSTDTQYF
TGCAGCGTTGAAGCCCCTAGCGGGAGCACAGATACGCAGTATTTT
>TRBJ2-5|-|TRBV18|TRBD1
CASSLPGQGGETQYF
TGTGCCAGCTCATTACCGGGACAGGGAGGAGAGACCCAGTACTTC
>TRBJ2-1|-|TRBV5-1|-
CASSQDLHEQFF
TGCGCCAGCAGCCAGGATCTTCATGAGCAGTTCTTC
>TRBJ2-1|few|TRBV5-4|-
CASSTGYYNEQFF
TGTGCCAGCAGCACCGGGTACTACAATGAGCAGTTCTTC
>TRBJ1-5|few|TRBV27|TRBD1
CASSSDRTGVGNQPQHF
TGTGCCAGCAGTTCCGACCGGACAGGGGTTGGCAATCAGCCCCAGCATTTT
>TRBJ1-1|-|TRBV30|-
CAWSRTGMNTEAFF
TGTGCCTGGAGCCGAACGGGGATGAACACTGAAGCTTTCTTT
>TRBJ1-1|-|TRBV11-2|-
CASSLGAGGNTEAFF
TGTGCCAGCAGCTTAGGGGCTGGAGGAAACACTGAAGCTTTCTTT
>TRBJ1-1|-|TRBV19|-
CASQGGAVSEAFF
TGTGCCAGCCAAGGGGGGGCCGTATCTGAAGCTTTCTTT
>TRBJ1-4|-|TRBV5-1|-
CASSLGQGGTNEKLFF
TGCGCCAGCAGCTTGGGGCAGGGTGGGACTAATGAAAAACTGTTTTTT
>TRBJ1-6|few|TRBV2|TRBD1
CASSGTGAYNSPLHF
TGTGCCAGCAGTGGGACAGGGGCCTATAATTCACCCCTCCACTTT
>TRBJ1-1|-|TRBV18|-
CASSPPSKGEGVAFF
TGTGCCAGCTCACCACCGAGCAAAGGGGAGGGGGTAGCTTTCTTT